The rows below give T cell receptor beta chains drawn from one sample of a study of spatial heterogeneity in lung cancer. From the 5' RACE reads, TCRdb called clonotypes with MiXCR, one entry per CDR3 protein. The sample carries about 52,000 distinct CDR3 sequences, roughly 7.4% recorded once. The sequenced sample was PBMCs, obtained at follow-up. These receptors all stem from a female donor with early-stage non-small cell lung cancer. Both conserved end residues are part of each CDR3. A D gene is named only where the DNA matches it firmly. Only part of the rows carry a size: once, few, many, or a class if the clone is expanded.

V gene: TRBV6-2/TRBV6-3
clone size: many
J gene: TRBJ2-7
D gene: -
CDR3 DNA: TGTGCCAGCAGTTACTCTTCTGACAGCAACTCCTTTTACGAGCAGTACTTC
CDR3 protein: CASSYSSDSNSFYEQYF

V gene: TRBV29-1
clone size: many
J gene: TRBJ2-1
D gene: TRBD1
CDR3 DNA: TGCAGCGTGAAGGACAGGGGGCGAATGAATGAGCAGTTCTTC
CDR3 protein: CSVKDRGRMNEQFF

V gene: TRBV11-2
clone size: many
J gene: TRBJ2-1
D gene: -
CDR3 DNA: TGTGCCAGCAGCGTCCCAATGCGGAGCTCCTACAATGAGCAGTTCTTC
CDR3 protein: CASSVPMRSSYNEQFF

V gene: TRBV27
clone size: few
J gene: TRBJ1-6
D gene: TRBD1
CDR3 DNA: TGTGCCAGCAGTTTGGAGGGGGCTGGATCACCCCTCCACTTT
CDR3 protein: CASSLEGAGSPLHF

V gene: TRBV28
clone size: few
J gene: TRBJ1-5
D gene: -
CDR3 DNA: TGTGCCAGCAGCCCCCCGGGAGGGAATCAGCCCCAGCATTTT
CDR3 protein: CASSPPGGNQPQHF

V gene: TRBV14
clone size: -
J gene: TRBJ2-5
D gene: -
CDR3 DNA: TGTGCCAGCAGCCAAGGGACGGCTAGAAATCAAGAGACCCAGTACTTC
CDR3 protein: CASSQGTARNQETQYF

V gene: TRBV6-2/TRBV6-3
clone size: many
J gene: TRBJ2-3
D gene: -
CDR3 DNA: TGTGCCAGCAGTCCTCGTGGGGGGACCCTCACAGATACGCAGTATTTT
CDR3 protein: CASSPRGGTLTDTQYF

V gene: TRBV11-1
clone size: -
J gene: TRBJ2-7
D gene: -
CDR3 DNA: TGTGCCAGCGGTTCCGGGACCACGCTGTACTTC
CDR3 protein: CASGSGTTLYF

V gene: TRBV6-5
clone size: -
J gene: TRBJ2-7
D gene: TRBD2
CDR3 DNA: TGTGCCAGCAGTTATACGGGAGGGGCGGACCAGTACTTC
CDR3 protein: CASSYTGGADQYF

V gene: TRBV5-1
clone size: many
J gene: TRBJ2-3
D gene: TRBD1
CDR3 DNA: TGCGCCAGCAGCTATGGACAGGGAGGCACGCAGTATTTT
CDR3 protein: CASSYGQGGTQYF

V gene: TRBV20-1
clone size: many
J gene: TRBJ2-7
D gene: -
CDR3 DNA: TGCAGTGCTAGAGTCCGCCTTGACGACGAGCAGTACTTC
CDR3 protein: CSARVRLDDEQYF

V gene: TRBV7-2
clone size: many
J gene: TRBJ1-5
D gene: -
CDR3 DNA: TGTGCCAGCAGGCAGGGACCCAATCAGCCCCAGCATTTT
CDR3 protein: CASRQGPNQPQHF

V gene: TRBV5-1
clone size: -
J gene: TRBJ2-4
D gene: TRBD1
CDR3 DNA: TGCGCCAGCAGCCCAGGGACAGCTTCAAACATTCAGTACTTC
CDR3 protein: CASSPGTASNIQYF

V gene: TRBV7-9
clone size: few
J gene: TRBJ2-2
D gene: -
CDR3 DNA: TGTGCCAGCAGCCCACCCGGACTCAGGGTCCCCACCGGGGAGCTGTTTTTT
CDR3 protein: CASSPPGLRVPTGELFF

V gene: TRBV5-1
clone size: many
J gene: TRBJ2-6
D gene: -
CDR3 DNA: TGCGCCAGCAGCCCAGGGGGGGCTGGGGCCAACGTCCTGACTTTC
CDR3 protein: CASSPGGAGANVLTF

V gene: TRBV25-1
clone size: many
J gene: TRBJ2-5
D gene: -
CDR3 DNA: TGTGCCAGCAGTGACCCGACCCGAGGAGGGGAGACCCAGTACTTC
CDR3 protein: CASSDPTRGGETQYF

V gene: TRBV20-1
clone size: medium-sized
J gene: TRBJ2-7
D gene: -
CDR3 DNA: TGCAGTGCTAGTGGGGGTCCGGGATCCTACTCCTACGAGCAGTACTTC
CDR3 protein: CSASGGPGSYSYEQYF

V gene: TRBV7-2
clone size: many
J gene: TRBJ1-3
D gene: -
CDR3 DNA: TGTGCCAGCTTCAGGAGCTCTGGAAACACCATATATTTT
CDR3 protein: CASFRSSGNTIYF

V gene: TRBV6-2/TRBV6-3
clone size: many
J gene: TRBJ2-3
D gene: -
CDR3 DNA: TGTGCCAGCACCCCTAAGGGGACGGCGGCAGATACGCAGTATTTT
CDR3 protein: CASTPKGTAADTQYF

V gene: TRBV4-3
clone size: many
J gene: TRBJ2-5
D gene: -
CDR3 DNA: TGCGCCAGCAGCCTGACCGGGGGAGAGACCCAGTACTTC
CDR3 protein: CASSLTGGETQYF

V gene: TRBV5-1
clone size: many
J gene: TRBJ2-1
D gene: -
CDR3 DNA: TGCGCCAGCAGCTCATCACTGTACAATGAGCAGTTCTTC
CDR3 protein: CASSSSLYNEQFF

V gene: TRBV19
clone size: few
J gene: TRBJ1-2
D gene: TRBD1
CDR3 DNA: TGTGCCAGTAGTATAGAACCGACAGGGGTCCGTGGCTACACCTTC
CDR3 protein: CASSIEPTGVRGYTF

V gene: TRBV4-2
clone size: -
J gene: TRBJ2-1
D gene: -
CDR3 DNA: TGTGCCAGCAGCCAAGGGGGGACTGAACAGGTTGAGCAGTTCTTC
CDR3 protein: CASSQGGTEQVEQFF

V gene: TRBV25-1
clone size: -
J gene: TRBJ1-3
D gene: -
CDR3 DNA: TGTGCCAGCAGTGGTCCCGGGATGTCGAACGGAAACACCATATATTTT
CDR3 protein: CASSGPGMSNGNTIYF

V gene: TRBV7-2
clone size: -
J gene: TRBJ1-1
D gene: -
CDR3 DNA: TGTGCCAGCAGCTTCCAGTCCATGAACACTGAAGCTTTCTTT
CDR3 protein: CASSFQSMNTEAFF

V gene: TRBV7-2
clone size: few
J gene: TRBJ1-3
D gene: -
CDR3 DNA: TGTGCCAGCAGCTTATGGGGAAATGGAAACACCATATATTTT
CDR3 protein: CASSLWGNGNTIYF

V gene: TRBV7-2
clone size: -
J gene: TRBJ2-5
D gene: -
CDR3 DNA: TGTGCCAGCAGCGTCGGCGGCCGTAACCAAGAGACCCAGTACTTC
CDR3 protein: CASSVGGRNQETQYF

V gene: TRBV6-2/TRBV6-3
clone size: few
J gene: TRBJ2-5
D gene: -
CDR3 DNA: TGTGCCAGCAGTTACCGCTGGGAGTACCAAGAGACCCAGTACTTC
CDR3 protein: CASSYRWEYQETQYF

V gene: TRBV5-4
clone size: many
J gene: TRBJ2-5
D gene: TRBD1
CDR3 DNA: TGTGCCAGCAGCTTAGGACAGGCGTCACAAGAGACCCAGTACTTC
CDR3 protein: CASSLGQASQETQYF

V gene: TRBV19
clone size: many
J gene: TRBJ2-3
D gene: TRBD2
CDR3 DNA: TGTGCCAGTAGTATGGGTCAGCGGGGGGGCCGGGGCACAGATACGCAGTATTTT
CDR3 protein: CASSMGQRGGRGTDTQYF

V gene: TRBV7-2
clone size: -
J gene: TRBJ2-7
D gene: TRBD2
CDR3 DNA: TGTGCCAGCAGCTTACGGCGGGCGGGGGCCTACGAGCAGTACTTC
CDR3 protein: CASSLRRAGAYEQYF

V gene: TRBV6-2/TRBV6-3
clone size: few
J gene: TRBJ2-7
D gene: TRBD2
CDR3 DNA: TGTGCCAGCAGCCCCGGACTAGCGGGTTCCTACGAGCAGTACTTC
CDR3 protein: CASSPGLAGSYEQYF

V gene: TRBV7-2
clone size: -
J gene: TRBJ1-2
D gene: -
CDR3 DNA: TGTGCCAGCAGCTTACGCGCAGGATCGAACTATGGCTACACCTTC
CDR3 protein: CASSLRAGSNYGYTF

V gene: TRBV27
clone size: many
J gene: TRBJ2-1
D gene: TRBD1
CDR3 DNA: TGTGCCAGCAGTATACAGGGGCGAAGTTACAATGAGCAGTTCTTC
CDR3 protein: CASSIQGRSYNEQFF

V gene: TRBV19
clone size: -
J gene: TRBJ1-3
D gene: -
CDR3 DNA: TGTGCCTCAAAACAGGCCTTCTCTGGAAACACCATATATTTT
CDR3 protein: CASKQAFSGNTIYF

V gene: TRBV6-4
clone size: many
J gene: TRBJ2-2
D gene: -
CDR3 DNA: TGTGCCAGCAGTGACGGTACCAGGGAGCTGTTTTTT
CDR3 protein: CASSDGTRELFF

V gene: TRBV2
clone size: -
J gene: TRBJ1-1
D gene: -
CDR3 DNA: TGTGCCAGCAGTCCGAACACAGGGCCTGAAGCTTTCTTT
CDR3 protein: CASSPNTGPEAFF

V gene: TRBV18
clone size: many
J gene: TRBJ1-3
D gene: -
CDR3 DNA: TGTGCCAGCTTTTCCCCCGGAAACACCATATATTTT
CDR3 protein: CASFSPGNTIYF

V gene: TRBV25-1
clone size: -
J gene: TRBJ2-3
D gene: TRBD2
CDR3 DNA: TGTGCCAGCACCAAACTAGCGGGGCCCACAGATACGCAGTATTTT
CDR3 protein: CASTKLAGPTDTQYF

V gene: TRBV7-2
clone size: -
J gene: TRBJ2-1
D gene: TRBD2
CDR3 DNA: TGTGCCAGCAGCCTTAGCGGGGGCAGCTCCTACAATGAGCAGTTCTTC
CDR3 protein: CASSLSGGSSYNEQFF

V gene: TRBV28
clone size: -
J gene: TRBJ2-5
D gene: -
CDR3 DNA: TGTGCCAACAGTTTAATCAGGGGAGAGACCCAGTACTTC
CDR3 protein: CANSLIRGETQYF

V gene: TRBV7-9
clone size: many
J gene: TRBJ1-3
D gene: TRBD1
CDR3 DNA: TGTGCCAGCAGCGTGGGACAGACCGAATCTGGAAACACCATATATTTT
CDR3 protein: CASSVGQTESGNTIYF

V gene: TRBV4-1
clone size: -
J gene: TRBJ2-7
D gene: TRBD1
CDR3 DNA: TGCGCCAGCAGCCTTGGGACAGACTCCTACGAGCAGTACTTC
CDR3 protein: CASSLGTDSYEQYF

V gene: TRBV11-2
clone size: many
J gene: TRBJ2-1
D gene: -
CDR3 DNA: TGTGCCAGCAGCATATCCGGGGGCCGGCTCGGAGAGCAGTTCTTC
CDR3 protein: CASSISGGRLGEQFF

V gene: TRBV29-1
clone size: many
J gene: TRBJ2-7
D gene: -
CDR3 DNA: TGCAGCGTTGCCCGGGACTCCAGCTCCTACGAGCAGTACTTC
CDR3 protein: CSVARDSSSYEQYF

V gene: TRBV29-1
clone size: many
J gene: TRBJ1-4
D gene: -
CDR3 DNA: TGCAGCGTTGCGGGAGGGTCTTACGAAAAACTGTTTTTT
CDR3 protein: CSVAGGSYEKLFF

V gene: TRBV7-9
clone size: -
J gene: TRBJ1-2
D gene: -
CDR3 DNA: TGTGCCAGCAGCTTACTTGACAGCTATGGCTACACCTTC
CDR3 protein: CASSLLDSYGYTF

V gene: TRBV6-1
clone size: many
J gene: TRBJ1-5
D gene: TRBD1
CDR3 DNA: TGTGCCAGCAATCGGGGGACAGGGGGGAATCAGCCCCAGCATTTT
CDR3 protein: CASNRGTGGNQPQHF

V gene: TRBV20-1
clone size: few
J gene: TRBJ2-1
D gene: -
CDR3 DNA: TGCAGTGCTAGACGTATGGAGCAATACAATGAGCAGTTCTTC
CDR3 protein: CSARRMEQYNEQFF

V gene: TRBV2
clone size: -
J gene: TRBJ1-5
D gene: TRBD1
CDR3 DNA: TGTGCCAGCAAGGGACAGGTCAATCAGCCCCAGCATTTT
CDR3 protein: CASKGQVNQPQHF

V gene: TRBV2
clone size: many
J gene: TRBJ1-1
D gene: -
CDR3 DNA: TGTGCCAGCAGTCGGCAGAACACTGAAGCTTTCTTT
CDR3 protein: CASSRQNTEAFF

V gene: TRBV9
clone size: few
J gene: TRBJ2-7
D gene: TRBD2
CDR3 DNA: TGTGCCAGCAGCCCCCAACGGGGACTAGCCTACGAGCAGTACTTC
CDR3 protein: CASSPQRGLAYEQYF

V gene: TRBV5-1
clone size: -
J gene: TRBJ1-1
D gene: TRBD1
CDR3 DNA: TGCGCCAGCGAACTCCAGGGGGGCACTGAAGCTTTCTTT
CDR3 protein: CASELQGGTEAFF

V gene: TRBV5-8
clone size: many
J gene: TRBJ1-2
D gene: TRBD1
CDR3 DNA: TGTGCCAGCAGCCCCGGGACAGGGAGGTATGGCTACACCTTC
CDR3 protein: CASSPGTGRYGYTF

V gene: TRBV20-1
clone size: many
J gene: TRBJ2-3
D gene: TRBD1
CDR3 DNA: TGCAGTGCTAGAGTTCCCTACCCGGGACAGGGGCCCGCAGATACGCAGTATTTT
CDR3 protein: CSARVPYPGQGPADTQYF